This is a list of T cell receptor beta chains from one sample in a study of T cells in Graves' hyperthyroidism and ophthalmopathy. Each CDR3 protein is one row after TCRdb ran MiXCR on the multiplex PCR reads. The sample records 200,000 to 300,000 distinct CDR3 sequences, approximately 25% being singletons. The specimen sequenced was blood. These receptors all come from a woman aged 40 to 55 with Graves' ophthalmopathy. The CDR3 runs from the conserved cysteine through the conserved F or W. The D gene is left open where the match is weak. Clone size is stated in some rows and not others, as once, few, many or a class when expanded.

CDR3aa: CASIRGQGVYYEQYF
CDR3nt: TGTGCCAGCATACGGGGGCAGGGGGTTTACTACGAGCAGTACTTC
abundance: many
j_gene: TRBJ2-7
d_gene: NA
v_gene: TRBV6-4

CDR3aa: CASSYYPGQDYEQYF
CDR3nt: TGTGCCAGCAGCTATTACCCGGGACAGGACTACGAGCAGTACTTC
abundance: many
j_gene: TRBJ2-7
d_gene: TRBD1
v_gene: TRBV28

CDR3aa: CASSEGSVYSNQPQHF
CDR3nt: TGTGCCAGCAGTGAAGGGTCCGTCTATAGCAATCAGCCCCAGCATTTT
abundance: many
j_gene: TRBJ1-5
d_gene: NA
v_gene: TRBV6-1

CDR3aa: CASTLGLAGTEQFF
CDR3nt: TGTGCCAGCACCCTGGGGCTAGCGGGAACTGAGCAGTTCTTC
abundance: many
j_gene: TRBJ2-1
d_gene: TRBD2
v_gene: TRBV7-2

CDR3aa: CASSAGGAGGTGELFF
CDR3nt: TGCGCCAGCAGCGCAGGAGGCGCGGGAGGAACCGGGGAGCTGTTTTTT
abundance: many
j_gene: TRBJ2-2
d_gene: TRBD2
v_gene: TRBV5-1

CDR3aa: CASSNKYEQYF
CDR3nt: TGTGCCAGCAGTAACAAGTACGAGCAGTACTTC
abundance: NA
j_gene: TRBJ2-7
d_gene: NA
v_gene: TRBV12-3/TRBV12-4

CDR3aa: CASSQGPGRAAEAFF
CDR3nt: TGTGCCAGTAGTCAGGGCCCGGGCAGGGCAGCCGAAGCTTTCTTT
abundance: NA
j_gene: TRBJ1-1
d_gene: NA
v_gene: TRBV19

CDR3aa: CATSETFRGDTGHEQYF
CDR3nt: TGTGCCACCAGCGAAACCTTCAGGGGTGACACCGGGCACGAGCAGTACTTC
abundance: NA
j_gene: TRBJ2-7
d_gene: NA
v_gene: TRBV15

CDR3aa: CASSSGTGSAGELFF
CDR3nt: TGTGCCAGCAGCTCCGGGACAGGGTCGGCCGGGGAGCTGTTTTTT
abundance: many
j_gene: TRBJ2-2
d_gene: TRBD1
v_gene: TRBV7-6

CDR3aa: CASRPVLRASGGFPYEQYF
CDR3nt: TGTGCCAGCAGACCCGTACTGAGGGCTAGCGGAGGCTTTCCCTACGAGCAGTACTTC
abundance: many
j_gene: TRBJ2-7
d_gene: TRBD2
v_gene: TRBV6-4

CDR3aa: CASSFWGPTEAFF
CDR3nt: TGTGCCAGCAGTTTCTGGGGACCCACTGAAGCTTTCTTT
abundance: many
j_gene: TRBJ1-1
d_gene: NA
v_gene: TRBV27

CDR3aa: CASTSGWAKNIQYF
CDR3nt: TGTGCCAGCACCTCAGGTTGGGCCAAAAACATTCAGTACTTC
abundance: many
j_gene: TRBJ2-4
d_gene: NA
v_gene: TRBV12-3/TRBV12-4

CDR3aa: CASRPGRKNTGELFF
CDR3nt: TGTGCCAGCAGACCGGGGAGGAAGAACACCGGGGAGCTGTTTTTT
abundance: many
j_gene: TRBJ2-2
d_gene: NA
v_gene: TRBV12-3/TRBV12-4

CDR3aa: CASSLAWQETQYF
CDR3nt: TGTGCCAGCAGCTTAGCGTGGCAAGAGACCCAGTACTTC
abundance: many
j_gene: TRBJ2-5
d_gene: NA
v_gene: TRBV7-8

CDR3aa: CASSLQRTQAQPQHF
CDR3nt: TGTGCCAGCAGTCTACAGAGAACTCAAGCTCAGCCCCAGCATTTT
abundance: many
j_gene: TRBJ1-5
d_gene: NA
v_gene: TRBV2

CDR3aa: CASTLSGQGFDEQYF
CDR3nt: TGTGCCAGCACCCTCTCCGGACAGGGATTCGACGAGCAGTACTTC
abundance: many
j_gene: TRBJ2-7
d_gene: TRBD1
v_gene: TRBV28

CDR3aa: CASSMRGNTGELFF
CDR3nt: TGTGCCAGTAGTATGCGGGGGAACACCGGGGAGCTGTTTTTT
abundance: many
j_gene: TRBJ2-2
d_gene: NA
v_gene: TRBV19

CDR3aa: CASTSTTGELFF
CDR3nt: TGTGCCAGCACCTCTACCACCGGGGAGCTGTTTTTT
abundance: many
j_gene: TRBJ2-2
d_gene: NA
v_gene: TRBV6-2/TRBV6-3

CDR3aa: CASSYEQVINYGYTF
CDR3nt: TGTGCCAGCAGTTACGAACAGGTGATAAACTATGGCTACACCTTC
abundance: NA
j_gene: TRBJ1-2
d_gene: NA
v_gene: TRBV12-3/TRBV12-4

CDR3aa: CASSLAGTYNEQFF
CDR3nt: TGTGCCAGCAGCCTAGCGGGAACCTACAATGAGCAGTTCTTC
abundance: NA
j_gene: TRBJ2-1
d_gene: TRBD2
v_gene: TRBV12-3/TRBV12-4

CDR3aa: CASNDPGTGAYEQYF
CDR3nt: TGTGCCAGTAACGACCCCGGGACAGGGGCCTACGAGCAGTACTTC
abundance: many
j_gene: TRBJ2-7
d_gene: TRBD1
v_gene: TRBV19

CDR3aa: CASTKWGSGDTF
CDR3nt: TGTGCCAGCACCAAGTGGGGGAGCGGAGACACCTTC
abundance: NA
j_gene: TRBJ1-2
d_gene: NA
v_gene: TRBV12-3/TRBV12-4

CDR3aa: CSVTGGRSYGYTF
CDR3nt: TGCAGCGTTACAGGGGGAAGGAGCTATGGCTACACCTTC
abundance: many
j_gene: TRBJ1-2
d_gene: TRBD1
v_gene: TRBV29-1

CDR3aa: CASSYGAGGYGYTF
CDR3nt: TGTGCCAGCAGTTACGGCGCGGGTGGCTATGGCTACACCTTC
abundance: few
j_gene: TRBJ1-2
d_gene: NA
v_gene: TRBV6-2/TRBV6-3

CDR3aa: CASSFGGADGYTF
CDR3nt: TGTGCCAGCAGTTTTGGGGGGGCTGATGGCTACACCTTC
abundance: NA
j_gene: TRBJ1-2
d_gene: NA
v_gene: TRBV12-3/TRBV12-4

CDR3aa: CASSRGSGAETQYF
CDR3nt: TGTGCCAGCAGTAGGGGTAGCGGGGCCGAGACCCAGTACTTC
abundance: NA
j_gene: TRBJ2-5
d_gene: TRBD2
v_gene: TRBV6-1

CDR3aa: CASRKGGLAETYNEQFF
CDR3nt: TGTGCCAGTAGAAAGGGGGGACTAGCGGAGACCTACAATGAGCAGTTCTTC
abundance: many
j_gene: TRBJ2-1
d_gene: TRBD2
v_gene: TRBV19